One sample yielded the 28 T cell receptor beta chains listed below, sequenced in a study of naive and memory T cell subsets. An equimolar mix of two oligonucleotides served as the beta constant-region primer for TRBC1 and TRBC2. TCRdb called the UMI-ligation and nested PCR reads again in MiXCR, with one record for every CDR3 protein. The table shows 120,000 to 150,000 distinct CDR3 sequences, with around 15% occurring only once. Sequenced: naive CD4+ T cells from blood. These receptors were obtained from a human donor in good health.

This clonotype was counted between two and nine times. The chain has TRBV15 and TRBJ2-6, with TRBD1 matching over 7 bases. With V trimmed by 0 bases and J by 4 bases, 3 bases remained unmatched. In germline, CDR1 is LNHNV, CDR2 YYDKDF (reference sequence). This CDR3 region has 16 residues. Here the CDR3 reads CATSRETGPGANVLTF. The CDR3 DNA follows: TGTGCCACCAGCAGAGAGACAGGGCCAGGGGCCAACGTCCTGACTTTC.

J is TRBJ2-5 and V is TRBV20-1; 10 nucleotides agree with TRBD2. The V gene end was trimmed by 4 bases and the J gene end by 4 bases; junction bases not matched to a gene: 6. The CDR3 extends over 14 amino acids. In germline, CDR1 is DFQATT, CDR2 SNEGSKA (reference sequence). The CDR3 nucleotides read TGCAGTGCTAAAGCGGGAGGGCCGGCAGAGACCCAGTACTTC. Protein product: CSAKAGGPAETQYF.

This chain joins TRBV24-1 and TRBJ1-5; TRBD1 might be the D (5 bases). The CDR3 covers 14 residues. Germline CDR1 reads KGHDR; CDR2 reads SFDVKD. Between the trimmed V and J ends, which lost 7 bases and 3 bases, there was a span of 12 bases. CDR3 in DNA: TGTGCCACCAGCCACCGGGACCACAATCAGCCCCAGCATTTT. This encodes CATSHRDHNQPQHF.

This chain connects TRBV7-2 to TRBJ2-3; possible D gene TRBD2, 5 bases. This CDR3 is 14 amino acids long. CDR1 SGHTA and CDR2 FQGNSA come from the germline V gene. Trimming took 1 base from V and 6 from J, leaving 11 bases between them. The CDR3 region is CASSLGLSEDTQYF. The CDR3 nucleotides are TGTGCCAGCAGCTTAGGACTATCCGAGGATACGCAGTATTTT.

The V gene is TRBV10-3, the J gene TRBJ2-3; 11 bases line up with TRBD2. Looked up from germline, CDR1 is ENHRY and CDR2 is SYGVKD. The length of the CDR3 is 16 residues. V lost 2 bases, J lost 3 bases, and 4 bases stayed unmatched. CDR3 loop: CAISEALAGGTDTQYF. Written as DNA, the CDR3 is TGTGCCATCAGTGAGGCCCTAGCGGGAGGTACAGATACGCAGTATTTT.

The J gene is TRBJ1-2, the V gene TRBV6-2 or TRBV6-3, with 7 bases matching TRBD1. Trimming at V came to 8 bases and at J to 2 bases, leaving 5 bases not matched to a gene. The CDR3 sequence is 13 residues long. The V gene's germline CDR1 is MNHEY and CDR2 SVGEGT. The CDR3 loop reads CASGTGENYGYTF. The CDR3 bases are TGTGCCAGCGGAACAGGGGAGAACTATGGCTACACCTTC.

The V call is TRBV12-3 or TRBV12-4, the J call TRBJ1-2; 9 bases are a match to TRBD1. V shed 7 bases, J shed 5 bases, and the junction held 8 bases outside the gene matches. The CDR3 is made up of 14 amino acids. The CDR3, as DNA: TGTGCCAGCACCTGGGACAGGGATAGATATGGCTACACCTTC. Translated, it gives CASTWDRDRYGYTF.

J is TRBJ2-3 and V is TRBV7-3; D gene uncertain. The CDR3 is 15 amino acids. Trimming removed 2 bases at V and 4 bases at J, with 13 bases between. Per the germline V gene, CDR1 is SGHTA and CDR2 is FQGTGA. The CDR3 reads CASSLLGAAPDTQYF. The CDR3 DNA reads as TGTGCCAGCAGCTTATTGGGCGCTGCCCCAGATACGCAGTATTTT.

The table lists this clonotype with many counts. The chain combines TRBV5-1 with TRBJ2-3; 11 bases line up with TRBD2. The CDR3 consists of 16 residues. After removal of 3 bases from V and 2 bases from J, the junction contained 5 bases not matched to a gene. CDR1 and CDR2 from the germline V gene are SGHRS and YFSETQ. CDR3 DNA sequence: TGCGCCAGCAGCTCGGGGACTAGCGGTACCACAGATACGCAGTATTTT. It codes for CASSSGTSGTTDTQYF.

The chain couples TRBV12-5 to TRBJ1-6, with TRBD1 matching over 8 bases. CDR3 length equals 14 residues. Trimming cost V 2 bases and J 10 bases; bases outside gene matches: 4. In germline, CDR1 is LGHNT, CDR2 FRNRAP. The CDR3 nucleotides are TGTGCTAGTGGTTTGTTGACAGGGGACTCACCCCTCCACTTT. Translating it yields CASGLLTGDSPLHF. The variable domain in full, completed from reference TRBV12-5 and TRBJ1-6, reads DARVTQTPRHKVTEMGQEVTMRCQPILGHNTVFWYRQTMMQGLELLAYFRNRAPLDDSGMPKDRFSAEMPDATLATLKIQPSEPRDSAVYFCASGLLTGDSPLHFGNGTRLTVT.

V usage is TRBV6-5 and J usage is TRBJ1-4; a weak D match, TRBD1 (5 bases). The CDR3 sequence is 13 residues long. From germline, CDR1 is MNHEY and CDR2 SVGAGI. The V gene lost 8 bases and the J gene lost 4 bases, with 11 bases spanning the gap. In DNA, the CDR3 is TGTGCCAGCCGGCCGGGGGATAATGAAAAACTGTTTTTT. Protein product: CASRPGDNEKLFF.

This chain uses TRBV12-3 or TRBV12-4 with TRBJ2-1; 7 bases map to TRBD2. The CDR3 totals 16 residues. V lost 10 bases to trimming and J lost 5 bases; unmatched junction nucleotides: 17. The CDR3 region is CATTGRESVLDNEQFF. Here the CDR3 DNA reads TGTGCCACCACGGGGCGGGAGTCAGTTTTAGACAATGAGCAGTTCTTC.

The J gene is TRBJ2-5, the V gene TRBV29-1, with D perhaps matching TRBD2 (5 bases). Between the trimmed V and J ends, which lost 1 base and 3 bases, there was a span of 12 bases. This CDR3 has 14 residues. Looked up from germline, CDR1 is SQVTM and CDR2 is ANQGSEA. CDR3 sequence reads: CSVEGITGEETQYF. CDR3 bases: TGCAGCGTTGAAGGGATTACCGGGGAAGAGACCCAGTACTTC.

The rearrangement uses TRBV25-1 and TRBJ1-5; the match to TRBD1 covers 7 bases. J lost 0 bases, V lost 8 bases, and 10 bases had no gene match. The CDR3 contains 16 residues. Germline lookup yields CDR1 MGHDK and CDR2 SYGVNS. The CDR3 DNA reads as TGTGCCAGCCCCCGGGACAGAGCTTATAGCAATCAGCCCCAGCATTTT. Translated: CASPRDRAYSNQPQHF.

This chain connects TRBV20-1 to TRBJ1-4, with TRBD1 as a possible D gene (5 bases). The length of the CDR3 is 14 residues. V was trimmed by 1 base and J by 8 bases, leaving 14 bases between them. Germline V gene data show CDR1 as DFQATT and CDR2 as SNEGSKA (reference sequence). The chain's CDR3 is CSARVGQGEEKLFF. In nucleotides, the CDR3 is TGCAGTGCTAGAGTCGGACAAGGGGAAGAAAAACTGTTTTTT.

The chain uses TRBV20-1 and TRBJ1-3; no clear D. The CDR3 runs 13 residues. Germline CDR1 reads DFQATT; CDR2 reads SNEGSKA (reference sequence). The V end was cut by 0 bases, the J end by 5 bases, with 8 bases between. Here the CDR3 reads CSARDRSRNTIYF. The CDR3 DNA reads TGCAGTGCTAGAGATCGGAGCAGAAACACCATATATTTT.

This clonotype appeared a few times. V is TRBV5-1 and J is TRBJ2-2; TRBD2 matches at 11 bases. Germline values: CDR1 SGHRS, CDR2 YFSETQ. The length of the CDR3 is 14 residues. V was clipped by 4 bases and J by 7 bases; unmatched bases: 3. CDR3 nucleotides: TGCGCCAGCAGCACTAGCGGGAGTTTCGGGGAGCTGTTTTTT. This gives the protein CASSTSGSFGELFF.

V gene TRBV20-1 combines with J gene TRBJ2-5; 8 bases map to TRBD2. V lost 6 bases and J lost 6; bases outside the gene matches: 12. This CDR3 is 14 amino acids long. From germline, CDR1 is DFQATT and CDR2 SNEGSKA (reference sequence). The DNA for the CDR3 is TGCAGTGCACCGCGGGGGGTCCCTAGTCAGACCCAGTACTTC. Residues: CSAPRGVPSQTQYF.

Only a few counts were recorded for this clonotype. The gene calls are TRBV18 and TRBJ2-7; 7 nucleotides align to TRBD1. The V gene end was trimmed by 3 bases and the J gene end by 3 bases; junction bases not matched to a gene: 8. CDR1 is KGHSH and CDR2 is LQKENI in the germline V gene. The CDR3 is made up of 15 amino acids. The CDR3 reads CASSPTGTEHYEQYF. In DNA form, the CDR3 reads TGTGCCAGCTCACCGACCGGGACAGAGCACTACGAGCAGTACTTC.

This chain uses TRBV5-1 with TRBJ2-3; no definite D call. The CDR3 is made up of 14 amino acids. V was shortened by 1 base and J by 1 base, with 7 bases between the two germline ends. Per germline, CDR1 SGHRS and CDR2 YFSETQ. The CDR3 protein is CASSLLGRTDTQYF. CDR3 nucleotides: TGCGCCAGCAGCTTGCTAGGCCGCACAGATACGCAGTATTTT.

Ten or more counts support this clonotype. The chain uses TRBV20-1 and TRBJ2-7, with D tentatively TRBD2 (5 bases). V lost 1 base to trimming and J lost 0 bases, with 16 bases between them. Germline V CDR1 and CDR2: DFQATT, SNEGSKA (reference sequence). This CDR3 region has 16 residues. CDR3 sequence reads: CSARVPRSGVSYEQYF. As DNA, the CDR3 is TGCAGTGCTAGAGTTCCCCGGTCCGGGGTCTCCTACGAGCAGTACTTC.

This clonotype was seen a few times. The chain combines TRBV3-1 with TRBJ2-5; D gene ambiguous. Trimming pared 0 bases from V and 7 bases from J, leaving 12 bases between. CDR1 and CDR2 (germline): LGHDT, YNNKEL (reference sequence). The CDR3 extends over 14 amino acids. CDR3 bases: TGTGCCAGCAGCCAAGATTCCCGAGTGGGGACCCAGTACTTC. Its translation: CASSQDSRVGTQYF.

The rearrangement links TRBV29-1 to TRBJ2-7; D remains ambiguous. Trimming left V 4 bases short and J 3 bases short, with 13 bases between. The CDR3 consists of 13 residues. Germline assignment: CDR1 SQVTM and CDR2 ANQGSEA. Here the CDR3 reads CSVVFQERYEQYF. The CDR3 DNA sequence: TGCAGCGTTGTCTTCCAGGAGCGCTACGAGCAGTACTTC.

This clonotype was recorded a few times. The chain links TRBV6-5 to TRBJ2-5, with 9 bases fitting TRBD2. J lost 2 bases, V lost 3 bases, and 16 bases had no gene match. The germline V gene encodes CDR1 MNHEY and CDR2 SVGAGI. The length of the CDR3 is 19 residues. The chain's CDR3 is CASSYMRYTRLAEQETQYF. Here the CDR3 DNA reads TGTGCCAGCAGTTATATGAGATACACCAGACTAGCGGAACAAGAGACCCAGTACTTC.

The V and J genes are TRBV9 and TRBJ2-7; possibly TRBD1 for D (6 bases). Trimming took off 3 bases at V and 3 bases at J, with 16 bases between the two ends. Germline CDR1 reads SGDLS; CDR2 reads YYNGEE. The CDR3 spans 15 residues. The CDR3 loop reads CASSAQDRSLYEQYF. The CDR3 bases are TGTGCCAGCAGCGCCCAAGACAGGTCCCTCTACGAGCAGTACTTC.

In this sample, this clonotype turned up a few times. The gene calls are TRBV30 and TRBJ2-7; 14 bases fit TRBD2. The V gene's germline CDR1 is GTSNPN and CDR2 SVGIG (reference sequence). V shed 4 bases and J 4 bases; nucleotides not matched to a gene: 6. CDR3 length: 15 amino acids. The CDR3 bases are TGTGCCTGGATGGGGGGACTAGCGGGAGTTTACGAGCAGTACTTC. It is translated as CAWMGGLAGVYEQYF.

The CDR3 sequence is CSARAGNTGELFF. CDR3 bases: TGCAGTGCTAGGGCAGGGAACACCGGGGAGCTGTTTTTT. J is TRBJ2-2 and V is TRBV20-1; the D is unclear. This CDR3 region has 13 residues. Trimming cost V 3 bases and J 1 base, with 6 bases left between them. Germline V gene sequence: CDR1 DFQATT, CDR2 SNEGSKA (reference sequence).

This clonotype was seen only a few times. DNA of the CDR3: TGCAGTGCAGCCCCGGGACAGGGAAGGAGTAGCAATCAGCCCCAGCATTTT. It translates to CSAAPGQGRSSNQPQHF. This chain connects TRBV20-1 to TRBJ1-5; TRBD1 matches 9 bases. V lost 6 bases and J lost 0; bases outside the gene matches: 12. CDR1 and CDR2 from the germline V gene are DFQATT and SNEGSKA (reference sequence). The CDR3 totals 17 residues.